The 32 T cell receptor beta chains listed next were all sequenced from one sample in a study of cytotoxic CD8 clonotypes in ibrutinib-treated CLL. The repertoire was sequenced with immunoSEQ multiplex PCR; TCRdb's copy has only in-frame clones and lacks some. The data contain 250,000 or so clones, 70% of them seen just once; the ten biggest clones take up 15%. This specimen was PBMCs, taken after 24 months of ibrutinib treatment. The receptors shown here come from a human donor with chronic lymphocytic leukemia.

The chain carries TRBV2 and TRBJ1-1, with TRBD1 as a possible D gene (5 bases). The CDR3 contains 13 residues. Trimming took 7 bases from V and 3 from J, leaving 12 bases between them. The germline CDR1 and CDR2 sequences are SNHLY and FYNNEI. CDR3 sequence (DNA): TGTGCCAGCAACGGGGCCCCGGACACTGAAGCTTTCTTT. Protein product: CASNGAPDTEAFF.

The J gene is TRBJ2-7, the V gene TRBV7-6; D is unclear. The V gene's germline CDR1 is SGHVS and CDR2 FNYEAQ. The CDR3 is 14 amino acids. V shed 4 bases and J shed 2 bases, with 12 bases lying between them. DNA of the CDR3: TGTGCCAGCAGCTACGAGATGGGCCCCTACGAGCAGTACTTC. Translated: CASSYEMGPYEQYF.

The table lists this clone with a few counts. CDR3 region: CASSPLQADIGGYTF. In nucleotides, the CDR3 is TGTGCCAGCAGCCCCCTCCAAGCCGACATTGGAGGCTACACCTTC. This chain links TRBV7-6 with TRBJ1-2, with unresolved D. The germline V gene has CDR1 SGHVS and CDR2 FNYEAQ. CDR3 length equals 15 residues. The ends were cut back, 5 bases at V and 8 bases at J, with 21 bases in the middle.

The CDR3 nucleotides are TGCGCCAGCAGCTTGGTTCCGGGACCCTACAATGAGCAGTTCTTC. Translating gives CASSLVPGPYNEQFF. The chain links TRBV5-1 to TRBJ2-1; tentatively, D is TRBD1 or TRBD2 (5 bases each). The CDR3 is 15 amino acids. Between the trimmed V and J ends, which lost 0 bases and 2 bases, there was a span of 9 bases. From germline, CDR1 is SGHRS and CDR2 YFSETQ.

CDR3 in amino acids: CASSGDSPYEQYF. Here the CDR3 DNA reads TGTGCCAGCAGTGGCGACAGCCCCTACGAGCAGTACTTC. The chain employs TRBV25-1 and TRBJ2-7, with D possibly matching TRBD1 (5 bases). The V gene lost 4 bases and the J gene lost 2 bases, with 9 bases spanning the gap. CDR1 is MGHDK and CDR2 is SYGVNS in the germline V gene. The CDR3 covers 13 residues.

This rearrangement joins TRBV28 to TRBJ1-5; 8 positions match TRBD1. The germline gives CDR1 MDHEN, CDR2 SYDVKM. The CDR3 is made up of 18 amino acids. Trimming took 7 bases from V and 0 from J; bases not matched to a gene: 14. CDR3 nucleotides: TGTGCCAGCACCATTAACCAGGGGGCCCGGTATAGCAATCAGCCCCAGCATTTT. Protein: CASTINQGARYSNQPQHF.

The J gene is TRBJ2-1, the V gene TRBV18, with 10 bases identical to TRBD2. CDR3 size: 15 residues. V was clipped by 6 bases and J by 4 bases; unmatched bases: 6. The germline CDR1 and CDR2 sequences are KGHSH and LQKENI. CDR3 in amino acids: CASSPTSGAYNEQFF. The CDR3 bases are TGTGCCAGCTCGCCTACTAGCGGGGCATACAATGAGCAGTTCTTC. The full variable domain, rest sourced from reference TRBV18 and TRBJ2-1, is NAGVMQNPRHLVRRRGQEARLRCSPMKGHSHVYWYRQLPEEGLKFMVYLQKENIIDESGMPKERFSAEFPKEGPSILRIQQVVRGDSAAYFCASSPTSGAYNEQFFGPGTRLTVL.

The chain uses TRBV9 and TRBJ2-2; TRBD2 agrees at 12 bases. V trimming: 4 bases; J trimming: 7 bases; junction bases outside the gene matches: 8. The V gene's germline CDR1 is SGDLS and CDR2 YYNGEE. The CDR3 consists of 16 residues. As DNA, the CDR3 is TGTGCCAGCAGCCAGAGACTAGCGGGAGCCGGCGGGGAGCTGTTTTTT. This encodes CASSQRLAGAGGELFF.

The chain carries TRBV10-1 and TRBJ1-4; D is unclear. V gave up 8 bases and J gave up 6 bases, with 13 bases separating them. This CDR3 spans 13 amino acids. CDR1 and CDR2 (germline): WNHNN, SYGVQD (reference sequence). In DNA form, the CDR3 reads TGCGCCAGCTCTTCCTCGAGGGATGAAAAACTGTTTTTT. Residues: CASSSSRDEKLFF.

The chain uses TRBV7-2 and TRBJ2-5, with D tentatively TRBD2 (6 bases). The V and J ends lost 1 base and 1 base respectively, with 10 bases between them. From germline, CDR1 is SGHTA and CDR2 FQGNSA. The CDR3 runs to 15 residues. CDR3 sequence (DNA): TGTGCCAGCAGCTTAGGGGGGGATTCCCAAGAGACCCAGTACTTC. This gives the protein CASSLGGDSQETQYF.

The chain is built from TRBV15 and TRBJ1-2; 10 bases align to TRBD1. V shed 0 bases and J 8 bases; nucleotides not matched to a gene: 6. CDR1 and CDR2 from the germline V gene are LNHNV and YYDKDF (reference sequence). The CDR3 extends over 15 amino acids. For the CDR3, the DNA is TGTGCCACCAGCAGAGAGACAGGGGGCTCTAGAGGCTACACCTTC. Its protein is CATSRETGGSRGYTF.

This sequence joins TRBV27 and TRBJ2-3; D gene ambiguous. The V end was cut by 3 bases, the J end by 5 bases, with 9 bases between. From germline, CDR1 is MNHEY and CDR2 SMNVEV (reference sequence). This CDR3 spans 13 amino acids. CDR3 in amino acids: CASSLAIGDTQYF. CDR3 sequence (DNA): TGTGCCAGCAGTTTGGCAATAGGAGATACGCAGTATTTT.

This clone has more than one count but fewer than ten. The chain has TRBV12-5 and TRBJ2-3; D is possibly TRBD2 (5 bases). The germline gives CDR1 LGHNT, CDR2 FRNRAP. There are 14 residues in the CDR3. V lost 6 bases, J lost 2 bases, and 12 bases lay in between. The CDR3 DNA is TGTGCTAGTGGCAAACTAGGTGACACAGATACGCAGTATTTT. Translating gives CASGKLGDTDTQYF.

This chain uses TRBV15 with TRBJ2-7, with 10 bases that match TRBD2. This CDR3 region has 17 residues. V was clipped by 2 bases and J by 3 bases; unmatched bases: 10. Per germline, CDR1 LNHNV and CDR2 YYDKDF (reference sequence). The DNA of the CDR3 is TGTGCCACCAGCAGATCACTCGGGACTAGCGTGATCTACGAGCAGTACTTC. The encoded protein is CATSRSLGTSVIYEQYF. The full variable domain, completed using reference TRBV15 and TRBJ2-7, is DAMVIQNPRYQVTQFGKPVTLSCSQTLNHNVMYWYQQKSSQAPKLLFHYYDKDFNNEADTPDNFQSRRPNTSFCFLDIRSPGLGDTAMYLCATSRSLGTSVIYEQYFGPGTRLTVT.

This chain uses TRBV18 with TRBJ2-1; perhaps TRBD2 as D (6 bases). CDR1 is KGHSH and CDR2 is LQKENI in the germline V gene. The CDR3 runs to 15 residues. V lost 8 bases and J 0 bases, leaving 14 bases between the germline ends. The CDR3 spells CASQSLGGSYNEQFF. CDR3 nucleotides: TGTGCCAGCCAAAGCTTGGGGGGCTCCTACAATGAGCAGTTCTTC. The full variable domain, in which reference TRBV18 and TRBJ2-1 provide the parts outside the CDR3, is NAGVMQNPRHLVRRRGQEARLRCSPMKGHSHVYWYRQLPEEGLKFMVYLQKENIIDESGMPKERFSAEFPKEGPSILRIQQVVRGDSAAYFCASQSLGGSYNEQFFGPGTRLTVL.

To note about this clone: The junction does not match germline at one end; this may be a read error. This CDR3 reads CASSDRGSDTQYF. CDR3 coding DNA: TGTGCTAGCAGCGACAGGGGATCAGATACGCAGTATTTT. The rearrangement links TRBV7-7 to TRBJ2-3; 8 nucleotides align to TRBD1. Germline V gene lookup returns CDR1 SSHAT and CDR2 FNYEAQ (reference sequence). The CDR3 runs to 13 residues.

The chain's CDR3 is CASSPPPGRTQYF. The CDR3 DNA is TGTGCCAGCAGTCCCCCGCCCGGGCGGACGCAGTATTTT. The V call is TRBV6-5, the J call TRBJ2-3; no reliable D call. CDR3 length: 13 residues. V was shortened by 5 bases and J by 9 bases, with 15 bases between the two germline ends. Germline CDR1 reads MNHEY; CDR2 reads SVGAGI.

The chain carries TRBV13 and TRBJ2-7; D gene unclear. The CDR3 is 15 residues long. Germline V gives CDR1 PRHDT, CDR2 FYEKMQ (reference sequence). The V end lost 5 bases, the J end lost 3 bases, and 17 bases lay between the germline ends. Here the CDR3 reads CASSSQKKTHYEQYF. CDR3 in DNA: TGTGCCAGCAGCAGCCAGAAGAAAACACACTACGAGCAGTACTTC.

The table lists this clone with a few counts. The chain employs TRBV19 and TRBJ1-5; D unresolved. V was trimmed by 5 bases and J by 0 bases, leaving 14 bases between them. The germline V gene has CDR1 LNHDA and CDR2 SQIVND (reference sequence). The CDR3 is made up of 16 amino acids. CDR3 DNA sequence: TGTGCCAGTAGTGTCCTGACGGCCTATAGCAATCAGCCCCAGCATTTT. It encodes CASSVLTAYSNQPQHF. The full variable domain, completed using reference TRBV19 and TRBJ1-5, is DGGITQSPKYLFRKEGQNVTLSCEQNLNHDAMYWYRQDPGQGLRLIYYSQIVNDFQKGDIAEGYSVSREKKESFPLTVTSAQKNPTAFYLCASSVLTAYSNQPQHFGDGTRLSIL.

This clone was recorded only once. The rearrangement joins TRBV10-1 to TRBJ2-7, with 10 bases identical to TRBD1. J was trimmed by 2 bases and V by 3 bases; bases with no gene match: 4. CDR3 length: 15 residues. Germline V gives CDR1 WNHNN, CDR2 SYGVQD (reference sequence). The CDR3: CASSDTGTGAYEQYF. CDR3 in DNA: TGCGCCAGCAGTGATACCGGGACAGGGGCCTACGAGCAGTACTTC.

The genes are TRBV28 and TRBJ2-6; TRBD2 is a possible D gene (6 bases). This CDR3 region has 16 residues. CDR1 MDHEN and CDR2 SYDVKM come from the germline V gene. The V gene lost 10 bases and the J gene lost 4 bases, with 20 bases spanning the gap. DNA of the CDR3: TGTGCCACCCACGATCACGGGGCGGGGGGGGCCAACGTCCTGACTTTC. Its protein product is CATHDHGAGGANVLTF.

This clone was detected a few times. The rearrangement uses TRBV14 and TRBJ1-2; 10 bases are shared with TRBD1. The CDR3 loop spans 15 amino acids. The V and J ends lost 4 bases and 4 bases, in that order; junction bases with no gene match: 6. Looked up from germline, CDR1 is SGHDN and CDR2 is FVKESK. CDR3 sequence: CASSPGQGGGYGYTF. As DNA, the CDR3 is TGTGCCAGCAGCCCCGGACAGGGGGGGGGCTATGGCTACACCTTC.

As to this clone: Other DNA sequences from this sample encode an identical CDR3 as well. This sequence joins TRBV28 and TRBJ1-1; D uncertain. V lost 6 bases and J 4 bases, leaving 9 bases between the germline ends. The V gene's germline CDR1 is MDHEN and CDR2 SYDVKM. The CDR3 length is 12 residues. The DNA of the CDR3 is TGTGCCAGCAGCCTTGGCGTCACTGAAGCTTTCTTT. It encodes CASSLGVTEAFF.

This clone was detected only a few times. This chain joins TRBV13 and TRBJ2-1; D is perhaps TRBD2 (5 bases). The CDR3 runs to 14 residues. Germline V gene sequence: CDR1 PRHDT, CDR2 FYEKMQ (reference sequence). The ends were cut back, 2 bases at V and 5 bases at J, with 10 bases in the middle. The CDR3 nucleotides are TGTGCCAGCAGCTTAAGAGCGGTAGACAATGAGCAGTTCTTC. Its translation: CASSLRAVDNEQFF. Combining the CDR3 with reference TRBV13 and TRBJ2-1 gives the whole variable domain AAGVIQSPRHLIKEKRETATLKCYPIPRHDTVYWYQQGPGQDPQFLISFYEKMQSDKGSIPDRFSAQQFSDYHSELNMSSLELGDSALYFCASSLRAVDNEQFFGPGTRLTVL.

The genes are TRBV6-1 and TRBJ1-2, with TRBD1 as a possible D gene (5 bases). This CDR3 has 14 amino acids. Germline CDR1 MNHNS, CDR2 SASEGT. V lost 2 bases and J lost 4, with 11 bases in between. The CDR3 coding sequence is TGTGCCAGCAGTGAACCAGGGCAGCCCTATGGCTACACCTTC. Protein: CASSEPGQPYGYTF.

Here the CDR3 DNA reads TGTGCCATCAGTCGACAGGGTTTTCAGCCCCAGCATTTT. As protein: CAISRQGFQPQHF. The chain has TRBV10-3 and TRBJ1-5, with 7 bases aligning to TRBD1. The J segment lost 6 bases and the V segment lost 5 bases, leaving 4 bases of the junction unmatched. The CDR3 length is 13 residues. CDR1 is ENHRY, CDR2 SYGVKD, per germline.

The V and J genes are TRBV5-5 and TRBJ2-7; D unclear. There are 14 residues in the CDR3. The germline V gene has CDR1 SGHKS and CDR2 YYEKEE (reference sequence). The V gene lost 2 bases and the J gene lost 0 bases, with 9 bases spanning the gap. CDR3 region: CASSFIWHSYEQYF. The CDR3 DNA reads as TGTGCCAGCAGCTTTATCTGGCACTCCTACGAGCAGTACTTC.

This sequence joins TRBV5-1 and TRBJ2-5; 7 positions agree with TRBD2. The CDR3 sequence is 15 residues long. CDR1 and CDR2 (germline): SGHRS, YFSETQ. V dropped 4 bases and J dropped 5; count of bases not matched to a gene: 11. This CDR3 is CASSRSGPLGETQYF. The CDR3 nucleotides are TGCGCCAGCAGCCGTAGCGGGCCCCTGGGGGAGACCCAGTACTTC.

The chain recombines TRBV29-1 with TRBJ2-7; D not resolved. Trimming shortened V by 2 bases and J by 4 bases, and 6 bases separated the two germline ends. There are 11 residues in the CDR3. Germline V gene sequence: CDR1 SQVTM, CDR2 ANQGSEA. CDR3 coding DNA: TGCAGCGTTGAATTGGGTTACGAGCAGTACTTC. It encodes CSVELGYEQYF.

The gene calls are TRBV9 and TRBJ2-7; 9 bases line up with TRBD1. Germline V gives CDR1 SGDLS, CDR2 YYNGEE. The ends lost 4 bases at V and 5 bases at J; junction bases unmatched: 7. The CDR3 has 14 amino acids. The CDR3 DNA follows: TGTGCCAGCAGCCCGACGACAGGGGGGGACGAGCAGTACTTC. Translated: CASSPTTGGDEQYF.

The genes are TRBV11-2 and TRBJ2-1, with D possibly TRBD2 on 5 matching bases. CDR1 is SGHAT, CDR2 FQNNGV, per germline. The CDR3 runs 15 residues. V was cut by 0 bases and J by 2 bases, with 8 bases left in between. CDR3 in DNA: TGTGCCAGCAGCTTAGACGGGGAGACCTACAATGAGCAGTTCTTC. Amino acid sequence: CASSLDGETYNEQFF.

The chain employs TRBV19 and TRBJ2-2; D unclear. Germline lookup yields CDR1 LNHDA and CDR2 SQIVND (reference sequence). The CDR3 runs 14 residues. The V gene lost 7 bases and the J gene lost 0 bases, with 9 bases spanning the gap. The CDR3 DNA reads as TGTGCCAGTACTCGGACCGCGAACACCGGGGAGCTGTTTTTT. Its translation is CASTRTANTGELFF.